This T cell receptor beta chain was sequenced in a study of naive and memory T cell subsets. This clonotype was observed a few times. Both TRBC1 and TRBC2 were covered by a beta constant-region primer of two equimolar oligonucleotides. Four rounds of PCR amplified the ligated cDNA using nested alpha and beta constant-region primers plus SP2. TCRdb ran MiXCR on the UMI-ligation and nested PCR reads and lists one entry per CDR3 protein. Of 95,000 to 150,000 distinct CDR3 sequences listed, roughly 32% are singletons. In germline, CDR1 is MNHEY, CDR2 SVGAGI. Trimming stripped 2 bases from V and 2 bases from J, with 19 bases between. The CDR3 has 17 residues.

This rearrangement joins TRBV6-5 to TRBJ2-7; D is possibly TRBD1 (7 bases). The receptor was isolated from a human donor in good health. Specimen: central memory CD4+ T cells from blood. This chain's CDR3 is CASSYRGSTGSTYEQYF. As DNA, the CDR3 is TGTGCCAGCAGTTACCGGGGGTCGACAGGGTCAACCTACGAGCAGTACTTC.